This is a list of T cell receptor beta chains from one sample in a study of T cell repertoires in cytomegalovirus infection. The antigens of these receptors remain unknown. One entry per CDR3 protein results from TCRdb running MiXCR on the reads. The data hold around 750,000 distinct CDR3 sequences, with approximately 32% observed a single time. This material consisted of cultured CD8+ T cells from PBMCs, taken from culture after CMV antigen stimulation. The receptors stem from a human donor in good health (CMV status not recorded). Some clones in this sample may be carry-over from other donors' samples. The CDR3 runs from the conserved cysteine through the conserved F or W. A D gene is named only where the DNA matches it firmly. Clone size is shown for a subset of rows, as once, few, many or a class of expanded clone.

TRBV27,NA,NA,TRBJ1-1,TGTGCCAGCAGTTTATTGACAGATGACACTGAAGCTTTCTTT,CASSLLTDDTEAFF
TRBV5-1,TRBD1,few,TRBJ1-1,TGCGCCAGCAGCTTTGACAGGGAAGGAAGTACTGAAGCTTTCTTT,CASSFDREGSTEAFF
TRBV19,NA,few,TRBJ1-1,TGTGCCAGTAGTATAGCAGACTCAAGCAATGAAGCTTTCTTT,CASSIADSSNEAFF
TRBV12-3/TRBV12-4,NA,NA,TRBJ2-7,TGTGCCAGCACCTTCCGAGGCGGGCCCTACGAGCAGTACTTC,CASTFRGGPYEQYF
TRBV10-2,TRBD1,NA,TRBJ1-1,TGCGCCAGCCTACAGGGGATGAACACTGAAGCTTTCTTT,CASLQGMNTEAFF
TRBV12-3/TRBV12-4,NA,NA,TRBJ1-4,TGTGCCAGCAGTCTTACCCTCGGGGGGGATGAAAAACTGTTTTTT,CASSLTLGGDEKLFF
TRBV12-3/TRBV12-4,TRBD1,many,TRBJ2-3,TGTGCCAGCAGCTCCACAGGGGCAGATACGCAGTATTTT,CASSSTGADTQYF
TRBV2,TRBD2,NA,TRBJ2-2,TGTGCCAGCAACCCCTCCGCGGGGGGTTACACCGGGGAGCTGTTTTTT,CASNPSAGGYTGELFF
TRBV12-3/TRBV12-4,NA,NA,TRBJ1-6,TGTGCCAGCAGTCCCAATTTAGGATCGATTTCACCCCTCCACTTT,CASSPNLGSISPLHF
TRBV6-5,NA,NA,TRBJ2-2,TGTGCCAGCAGTTACTTCAGAGACACCACGAACACCGGGGAGCTGTTTTTT,CASSYFRDTTNTGELFF
TRBV7-9,NA,NA,TRBJ1-5,TGTGCCAGCAGCAATACTTACGAGGCGCCCCAGCATTTT,CASSNTYEAPQHF
TRBV27,TRBD2,NA,TRBJ2-3,TGTGCCAGCCTGCCAGCGGGGGGGCCCACAGATACGCAGTATTTT,CASLPAGGPTDTQYF
TRBV6-5,NA,NA,TRBJ1-1,TGTGCCGATGGGCCGGGAAGAGCTTTCTTT,CADGPGRAFF
TRBV12-3/TRBV12-4,TRBD1,many,TRBJ2-2,TGTGCCAGCAGCAACAGGGGGAACACCGGGGAGCTGTTTTTT,CASSNRGNTGELFF
TRBV28,TRBD2,many,TRBJ2-3,TGTGCCAGCAGCTTTTCTAGCGGGGGGACAGATACGCAGTATTTT,CASSFSSGGTDTQYF
TRBV4-1,TRBD2,NA,TRBJ2-2,TGCGCCAGCAGCCGGGAAAGGCGGGGGGGCACCGGGGAGCTGTTTTTT,CASSRERRGGTGELFF
TRBV7-9,NA,NA,TRBJ1-2,TGTGCCAGCAAAAAGGGGGGGACCTATGGCTACACCTTC,CASKKGGTYGYTF
TRBV27,TRBD2,NA,TRBJ2-1,TGTGCCAGCTGGGGGGGCAATGAGCAGTTCTTC,CASWGGNEQFF
TRBV27,NA,NA,TRBJ2-7,TGTGCCAGCAGTTTATCCCTCTCAGCTTCCGAGCAGTACTTC,CASSLSLSASEQYF
TRBV20-1,NA,few,TRBJ2-3,TGCAGTGCCACACCTTCCCGGGGACGAGGAGATACGCAGTATTTT,CSATPSRGRGDTQYF
TRBV15,TRBD1,NA,TRBJ2-1,TGTGCCACCAGCTTTGACAGGGGCTTAGGCAATGAGCAGTTCTTC,CATSFDRGLGNEQFF
TRBV20-1,NA,NA,TRBJ2-6,TGCAGTGCTAGCAGGGTCTCTGGGGCCAACGTCCTGACTTTC,CSASRVSGANVLTF
TRBV27,TRBD2,few,TRBJ2-7,TGTGCCAGCAGTTTCCGGGGGGGGTCTATCTACGAGCAGTACTTC,CASSFRGGSIYEQYF
TRBV25-1,NA,NA,TRBJ2-7,TGTGCCAGCAGTGATTCCTCGTCGGGGGAGCAGTACTTC,CASSDSSSGEQYF
TRBV2,NA,NA,TRBJ2-3,TGTGCCAGCAGTGAGAACGGTCTTCCCACAGATACGCAGTATTTT,CASSENGLPTDTQYF
TRBV13,NA,NA,TRBJ1-2,TGTGCCAGCAGCTCCCCCATCCGAGATGGCTACACCTTC,CASSSPIRDGYTF
TRBV29-1,TRBD1,NA,TRBJ1-5,TGCAGCGTTGAAACAGGGGGCGGTCAGCCCCAGCATTTT,CSVETGGGQPQHF
TRBV7-6,TRBD1,NA,TRBJ1-1,TGTGCCAGCAGCTTAGAGGCAGGGGGGGACACTGAAGCTTTCTTT,CASSLEAGGDTEAFF
TRBV19,NA,NA,TRBJ1-2,TGTGCCAGTAGCCCCATGGGGGTTAACTATGGCTACACCTTC,CASSPMGVNYGYTF
TRBV27,NA,NA,TRBJ1-5,TGTGCCAGCAGTTTACTGGGGGCTAGCAATCAGCCCCAGCATTTT,CASSLLGASNQPQHF
TRBV23-1,NA,NA,TRBJ2-4,TGCGCCAGCAGTCCTTCAAGTCCGGGGATCACACAAAACATTCAGTACTTC,CASSPSSPGITQNIQYF
TRBV7-9,TRBD1,NA,TRBJ1-2,TGTGCCAGCAGCTCCCGGGACAGGGGAAGAGGATGGTATGGCTACACCTTC,CASSSRDRGRGWYGYTF
TRBV4-2,NA,few,TRBJ1-2,TGTGCCAGCAGCCAAGATAGACAGGCCGTGATCTATGGCTACACCTTC,CASSQDRQAVIYGYTF
TRBV4-1,NA,NA,TRBJ1-3,TGCGCCAGCAGCCCGGGGGGGCCAAATTACTCTGGAAACACCATATATTTT,CASSPGGPNYSGNTIYF
TRBV27,NA,NA,TRBJ1-5,TGTGCCAGCAGCGTCTACGGGGGAGGCAATCAGCCCCAGCATTTT,CASSVYGGGNQPQHF
TRBV4-3,TRBD2,few,TRBJ2-1,TGCGCCAGCAGCCAGCAACTAGCGAACTCCTACAATGAGCAGTTCTTC,CASSQQLANSYNEQFF
TRBV6-8,NA,NA,TRBJ2-1,TGTGCCAGCAGTACGGGGGACAGCAAATACAATGAGCAGTTCTTC,CASSTGDSKYNEQFF
TRBV20-1,TRBD2,NA,TRBJ2-1,TGCAGTGCTCTGACTAGCGGGGGCCCCTCCGACAATGAGCAGTTCTTC,CSALTSGGPSDNEQFF
TRBV7-9,NA,NA,TRBJ2-1,TGTGCCAGCAGCTTAGTGTGGTCAGGGCCCTACAATGAGCAGTTCTTC,CASSLVWSGPYNEQFF